This T cell receptor beta chain was sequenced in a study of early T cells in non-severe SARS-CoV-2 infection. CDR1 MNHNY and CDR2 SVGAGI come from the germline V gene (reference sequence). This CDR3 comprises 17 residues. Trimming cost V 6 bases and J 0 bases, with 19 bases left between them. Unique molecular identifiers tagged individual cDNA molecules. One entry per CDR3 protein, called by TCRdb with MiXCR from the 5' RACE reads. The table records tens of thousands of distinct CDR3 sequences, about 10% of them present only once. What was sequenced was whole blood. The sequence came from an adult who was a healthcare worker with PCR-confirmed SARS-CoV-2 infection or an uninfected control (not recorded which). The chain uses TRBV6-6 and TRBJ2-3; a possible D gene is TRBD2 (6 bases). The DNA of the CDR3 is TGTGCCAGCAGCCCTAAACCGACTAGTATGAGCACAGATACGCAGTATTTT. This gives the protein CASSPKPTSMSTDTQYF.